These 11 T cell receptor beta chains share one sample of origin, sequenced in a study of blood T cell repertoires in COVID-19. Only in-frame clones appear in the TCRdb table, and some are missing; sequencing was by immunoSEQ multiplex PCR. The table records some 460,000 clones, about nine tenths of them present only once. Sequencing used PBMCs or T cells enriched from blood (not recorded which). These receptor sequences come from a woman between 18 and 29 years old who had recovered from COVID-19.

A single count supports this clone. The chain joins TRBV5-8 to TRBJ2-7; 12 positions agree with TRBD2. The trim removed 4 bases at V and 5 bases at J, leaving 7 bases unmatched. The CDR3 runs 15 residues. Germline CDR1 and CDR2: SGHTS and YDEGEE. CDR3 DNA: TGTGCCAGCAGCCCTCTACTAGCGGGGGGAAACGAGCAGTACTTC. It encodes CASSPLLAGGNEQYF. The entire variable domain, with the rest obtained from reference TRBV5-8 and TRBJ2-7, is as follows: EAGVTQSPTHLIKTRGQQATLRCSPISGHTSVYWYQQALGLGLQFLLWYDEGEERNRGNFPPRFSGRQFPNYSSELNVNALELEDSALYLCASSPLLAGGNEQYFGPGTRLTVT.

The chain has TRBV28 and TRBJ1-6, with TRBD1 as a possible D gene (5 bases). Trimming took off 6 bases at V and 6 bases at J, with 12 bases between the two ends. The length of the CDR3 is 14 residues. Germline CDR1 reads MDHEN; CDR2 reads SYDVKM. In DNA, the CDR3 is TGTGCCAGCAGAACAGGAGATCCTAATTCACCCCTCCACTTT. This encodes CASRTGDPNSPLHF.

A remark on this clone: In the same sample, other DNA sequences code for this CDR3. CDR3 in DNA: TGCGCCAGCAGCTTGGCTAGCGGGGGTTACAATGAGCAGTTCTTC. Its protein product is CASSLASGGYNEQFF. The chain employs TRBV5-1 and TRBJ2-1; TRBD2 agrees at 10 bases. CDR3 length: 15 residues. Germline V gives CDR1 SGHRS, CDR2 YFSETQ. V was clipped by 0 bases and J by 4 bases; unmatched bases: 1.

This chain links TRBV5-1 with TRBJ2-3; D gene ambiguous. Germline CDR1 is SGHRS and CDR2 is YFSETQ. The CDR3 length is 13 residues. The V and J ends lost 3 bases and 2 bases respectively, with 7 bases between them. In DNA form, the CDR3 reads TGCGCCAGCAGCTCGAGAAACACAGATACGCAGTATTTT. Its translation is CASSSRNTDTQYF.

CDR3 DNA sequence: TGTGCCAGCAGTGTTTGGGCCCAACAAGAGACCCAGTACTTC. Translating it yields CASSVWAQQETQYF. J is TRBJ2-5 and V is TRBV2, with D unclear. This CDR3 is 14 amino acids long. V was pared by 4 bases and J by 2 bases, with 11 bases between. Germline V gene data show CDR1 as SNHLY and CDR2 as FYNNEI.

This chain connects TRBV5-1 to TRBJ2-1; 7 bases are a match to TRBD2. V lost 4 bases and J lost 7; bases outside the gene matches: 8. This CDR3 has 14 residues. CDR1 is SGHRS and CDR2 is YFSETQ in the germline V gene. CDR3 nucleotide sequence: TGCGCCAGCAGCAGCACGGGGGGACCGAATGAGCAGTTCTTC. It translates to CASSSTGGPNEQFF.

The chain recombines TRBV2 with TRBJ1-6; D uncertain. V lost 5 bases to trimming and J lost 10 bases, with 15 bases between them. CDR3 length equals 14 residues. Germline V gene lookup returns CDR1 SNHLY and CDR2 FYNNEI. The CDR3 loop is CASSPPGDASPLHF. Written as DNA, the CDR3 is TGTGCCAGCAGTCCACCGGGAGATGCATCACCCCTCCACTTT.

Comments on this clone: Compared with germline, one end of the junction differs, possibly owing to a read error. Other DNA sequences in the same sample also yield this CDR3. This chain connects TRBV5-1 to TRBJ1-1; 9 bases agree with TRBD1. The CDR3 is made up of 12 amino acids. Germline values: CDR1 SGHRS, CDR2 YFSETQ. The CDR3 DNA follows: TGCGCCAGCAGTTTGGGACAGGGCGAAGCTTTCTTT. Translation gives CASSLGQGEAFF. Together with reference TRBV5-1 and TRBJ1-1, the CDR3 gives the full variable domain: KAGVTQTPRYLIKTRGQQVTLSCSPISGHRSVSWYQQTPGQGLQFLFEYFSETQRNKGNFPGRFSGRQFSNSRSEMNVSTLELGDSALYLCASSLGQGEAFFGQGTRLTVV.

This clone was picked up one time. The V gene is TRBV7-9, the J gene TRBJ1-4; D is unclear. CDR1 and CDR2 from the germline V gene are SEHNR and FQNEAQ (reference sequence). V dropped 4 bases and J dropped 0 bases, with 3 bases sitting between them. The CDR3 sequence is 13 residues long. CDR3 sequence reads: CASSSSTNEKLFF. CDR3 DNA: TGTGCCAGCAGCTCATCAACTAATGAAAAACTGTTTTTT.

This clone was detected once. This chain uses TRBV4-1 with TRBJ1-1, with 7 bases matching TRBD1. The germline CDR1 and CDR2 sequences are MGHRA and YSYEKL. This CDR3 region has 16 residues. V lost 4 bases and J lost 5; bases outside the gene matches: 13. CDR3 nucleotides: TGCGCCAGCAGCCCCCAGGGGGGCAGGCCTGGGACTGAAGCTTTCTTT. Translated: CASSPQGGRPGTEAFF.

The CDR3 bases are TGTGCCAGCTCACCCTCCGGGGTTGACACTGAAGCTTTCTTT. Translation gives CASSPSGVDTEAFF. The chain joins TRBV18 to TRBJ1-1; unclear D gene. The CDR3 totals 14 residues. In germline, CDR1 is KGHSH, CDR2 LQKENI. The V end was cut by 3 bases, the J end by 3 bases, with 11 bases between.